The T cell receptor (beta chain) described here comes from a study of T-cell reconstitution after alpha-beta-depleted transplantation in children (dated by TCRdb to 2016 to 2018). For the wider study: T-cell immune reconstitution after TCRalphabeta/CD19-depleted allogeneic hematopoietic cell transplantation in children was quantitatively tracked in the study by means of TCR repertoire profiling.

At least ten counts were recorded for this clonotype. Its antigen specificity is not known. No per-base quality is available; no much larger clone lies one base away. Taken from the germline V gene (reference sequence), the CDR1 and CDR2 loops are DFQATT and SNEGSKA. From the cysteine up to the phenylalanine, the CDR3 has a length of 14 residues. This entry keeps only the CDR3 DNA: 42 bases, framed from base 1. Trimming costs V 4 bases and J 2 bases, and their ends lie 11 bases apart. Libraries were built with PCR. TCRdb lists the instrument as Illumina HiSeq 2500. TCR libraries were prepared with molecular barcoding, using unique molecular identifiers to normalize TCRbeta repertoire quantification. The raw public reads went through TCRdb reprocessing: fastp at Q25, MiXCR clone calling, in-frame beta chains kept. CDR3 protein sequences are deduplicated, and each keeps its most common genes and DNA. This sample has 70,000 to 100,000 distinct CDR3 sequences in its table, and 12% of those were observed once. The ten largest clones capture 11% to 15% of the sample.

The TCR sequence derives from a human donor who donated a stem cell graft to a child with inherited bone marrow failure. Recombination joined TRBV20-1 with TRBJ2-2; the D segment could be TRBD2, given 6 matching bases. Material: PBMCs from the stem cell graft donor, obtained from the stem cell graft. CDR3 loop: CSANIGSNTGELFF. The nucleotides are TGCAGTGCTAACATCGGGAGTAACACCGGGGAGCTGTTTTTT.